A single T cell receptor (beta chain) is shown here with its context. The target antigen is unknown. Primers: 60 Vbeta forward and 13 Jbeta reverse. Profiled with immunoSEQ multiplex PCR; TCRdb holds only in-frame clones, not every one. The sample contains around 130,000 clones, just over 65% of which appear only once. This specimen comes from a study of cytomegalovirus exposure and HLA in healthy donors. Findings and caveats of the study: In vitro confirmation showed three CMV-associated chains to be CMV antigen specific.

CDR3 length: 14 amino acids. Germline CDR1 reads MNHNS; CDR2 reads SASEGT. V trimming: 6 bases; J trimming: 4 bases; junction bases outside the gene matches: 5. This chain links TRBV6-1 with TRBJ2-3; 9 bases map to TRBD1. This TCR was recovered from a woman aged 55-75 years in good health and CMV-seronegative. Sequences were obtained from PBMCs. This CDR3 is CASREQGAADTQYF. The CDR3 DNA reads as TGTGCCAGCAGGGAACAGGGGGCCGCAGATACGCAGTATTTT.